This note documents a single T cell receptor beta chain sequence. Its antigen is still unknown. This PCR relied on a set of 60 Vbeta primers and 13 Jbeta primers. Profiled with immunoSEQ multiplex PCR; TCRdb holds only in-frame clones, not every one. The sample comprises around 200,000 clones, 65% to 90% of which are singletons, and more than 0.25% rests with the top ten. The sample comes from a study of cytomegalovirus exposure and HLA in healthy donors. Study in general: A prior study identified over 100 million unique TCR beta sequences from some 180 million T cells.

V was clipped by 5 bases and J by 5 bases; unmatched bases: 6. Germline V gene data show CDR1 as SGHTA and CDR2 as FQGTGA. This CDR3 has 14 amino acids. Study findings and constraints: Later on, analysis showed that most CMV-associated TCR beta chains appeared to be HLA-restricted.

The rearrangement uses TRBV7-3 and TRBJ2-5; the match to TRBD2 covers 9 bases. Sequencing was performed on PBMCs. The receptor's source is a woman in her twenties or thirties in good health and CMV-seronegative. The DNA for the CDR3 is TGTGCCAGCAGCCCCGGGGCGGGGGGGGAGACCCAGTACTTC. Protein sequence: CASSPGAGGETQYF.